Listed here are 10 T cell receptor beta chains from one sample, sequenced in a study of OX40 agonist ivuxolimab in advanced cancers. Profiled with immunoSEQ multiplex PCR; TCRdb holds only in-frame clones, not every one. The sample records some 49,000 clones, about 82% being singletons. The sample consisted of CD4+ or CD8+ T cells sorted from blood, taken in a trial of the OX40 agonist ivuxolimab. The source is an adult with an advanced solid tumor such as melanoma, head and neck, liver or kidney cancer.

The CDR3 protein is CASSPDRDTGNTIYF. The CDR3 nucleotides read TGTGCCAGCAGCCCAGATCGGGACACCGGAAACACCATATATTTT. The V and J genes are TRBV7-9 and TRBJ1-3; possible D gene TRBD1, 6 bases. The CDR3 sequence is 15 residues long. V shed 5 bases and J shed 4 bases, with 15 bases lying between them. Germline CDR1 and CDR2: SEHNR and FQNEAQ (reference sequence).

This clone has just a few counts. The chain has TRBV18 and TRBJ1-1; TRBD1 might be the D (5 bases). Germline V CDR1 and CDR2: KGHSH, LQKENI. The CDR3 contains 13 residues. V was pared by 6 bases and J by 1 base, with 9 bases between. The CDR3 here is CASSRGENTEAFF. The CDR3 DNA sequence: TGTGCCAGCTCCCGAGGGGAGAACACTGAAGCTTTCTTT.

The chain links TRBV28 to TRBJ1-5; no reliable D call. The germline V gene has CDR1 MDHEN and CDR2 SYDVKM. V was shortened by 3 bases and J by 3 bases, with 9 bases between the two germline ends. The CDR3 is 14 amino acids. The CDR3 is CASSFGAANQPQHF. Here the CDR3 DNA reads TGTGCCAGCAGTTTCGGAGCAGCCAATCAGCCCCAGCATTTT. The whole variable domain, remainder taken from reference TRBV28 and TRBJ1-5, is DVKVTQSSRYLVKRTGEKVFLECVQDMDHENMFWYRQDPGLGLRLIYFSYDVKMKEKGDIPEGYSVSREKKERFSLILESASTNQTSMYLCASSFGAANQPQHFGDGTRLSIL.

Here the CDR3 reads CASSGTGGAPNTGELFF. In nucleotides, the CDR3 is TGTGCCAGCAGTGGGACAGGGGGCGCCCCGAACACCGGGGAGCTGTTTTTT. This chain uses TRBV6-1 with TRBJ2-2; 11 nucleotides line up with TRBD1. V gave up 4 bases and J gave up 0 bases; unmatched junction bases: 4. This CDR3 is 17 amino acids long. Germline V CDR1 and CDR2: MNHNS, SASEGT.

J is TRBJ2-7 and V is TRBV7-8; the match to TRBD1 covers 11 bases. The CDR3 has 15 amino acids. The germline V gene has CDR1 SGHVS and CDR2 FQNEAQ. J was trimmed by 0 bases and V by 6 bases; bases with no gene match: 4. CDR3 bases: TGTGCCAGCAGGAGAGGGACAGGGGGCTCCTACGAGCAGTACTTC. Translating gives CASRRGTGGSYEQYF.

V usage is TRBV4-1 and J usage is TRBJ2-7; D may match TRBD1 or TRBD2 (5 bases each). Trimming pared 1 base from V and 6 bases from J, leaving 16 bases between. CDR1 and CDR2 from the germline V gene are MGHRA and YSYEKL. This CDR3 has 15 residues. CDR3 protein: CASSQVGAGVSEQYF. Here the CDR3 DNA reads TGCGCCAGCAGCCAAGTCGGGGCAGGCGTATCCGAGCAGTACTTC.

CDR3 nucleotides: TGTGCCAGCAGCTTTGGACCGGTAATAAACTACGAGCAGTACTTC. This encodes CASSFGPVINYEQYF. The J gene is TRBJ2-7, the V gene TRBV5-5; D not certain. The CDR3 sequence is 15 residues long. The ends were cut back, 2 bases at V and 3 bases at J, with 15 bases in the middle. Germline loops: CDR1 SGHKS, CDR2 YYEKEE (reference sequence).

This clone has only a few counts. The gene calls are TRBV7-2 and TRBJ1-1, with D perhaps matching TRBD1 (6 bases). With 1 base removed from V and 10 bases from J, the gap between germline ends came to 16 bases. The CDR3 is 14 amino acids. Germline V gene sequence: CDR1 SGHTA, CDR2 FQGNSA. The CDR3: CASSLGGRGRGAFF. DNA for the CDR3: TGTGCCAGCAGCTTAGGTGGCAGGGGTAGGGGAGCTTTCTTT.

The chain carries TRBV10-3 and TRBJ2-1, with 9 bases matching TRBD1. The CDR3 runs to 15 residues. Germline values: CDR1 ENHRY, CDR2 SYGVKD. V lost 3 bases, J lost 7 bases, and 7 bases stayed unmatched. CDR3 coding DNA: TGTGCCATCAGTGAACAGGGGGCGCGTCGGAATGAGCAGTTCTTC. It translates to CAISEQGARRNEQFF.

The chain employs TRBV7-9 and TRBJ2-1; D could derive from TRBD1 or TRBD2 (5 bases each). The CDR3 runs 14 residues. CDR1 is SEHNR and CDR2 is FQNEAQ in the germline V gene (reference sequence). Trimming cost V 2 bases and J 6 bases, with 11 bases left between them. The CDR3 bases are TGTGCCAGCAGCTTAATCGGGGACCTCAATGAGCAGTTCTTC. Protein sequence: CASSLIGDLNEQFF.